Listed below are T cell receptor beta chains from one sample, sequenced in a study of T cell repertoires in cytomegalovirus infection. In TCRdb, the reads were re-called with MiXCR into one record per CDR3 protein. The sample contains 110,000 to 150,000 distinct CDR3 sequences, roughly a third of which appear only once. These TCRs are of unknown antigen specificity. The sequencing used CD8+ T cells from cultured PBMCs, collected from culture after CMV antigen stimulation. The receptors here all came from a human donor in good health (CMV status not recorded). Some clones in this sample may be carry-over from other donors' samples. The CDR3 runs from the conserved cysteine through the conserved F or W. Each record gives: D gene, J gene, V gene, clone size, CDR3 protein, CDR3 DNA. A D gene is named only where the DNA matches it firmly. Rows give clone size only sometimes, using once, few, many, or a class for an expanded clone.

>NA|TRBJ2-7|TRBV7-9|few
CASTPGRQGTYEQYF
TGTGCCAGCACTCCTGGTCGGCAAGGAACCTACGAGCAGTACTTC
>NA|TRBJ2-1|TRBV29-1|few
CSAQSTSYNEQFF
TGCAGCGCTCAGAGCACCTCCTACAATGAGCAGTTCTTC
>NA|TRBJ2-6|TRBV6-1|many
CASRGQLFSGANVLTF
TGTGCCAGCCGTGGACAGCTATTCTCTGGGGCCAACGTCCTGACTTTC
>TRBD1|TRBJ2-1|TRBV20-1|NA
CSARGSGQGARLTLNEQFF
TGCAGTGCTAGAGGGTCGGGACAGGGGGCGCGATTGACATTGAATGAGCAGTTCTTC
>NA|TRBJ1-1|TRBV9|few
CASGGSTEAFF
TGTGCCAGCGGGGGGTCCACTGAAGCTTTCTTT
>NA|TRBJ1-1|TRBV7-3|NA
CASSLIGEGTEAFF
TGTGCCAGCAGCTTAATCGGTGAGGGCACTGAAGCTTTCTTT
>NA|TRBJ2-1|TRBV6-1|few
CASSTSTVASYNEQFF
TGTGCCAGCAGTACCTCGACGGTGGCCTCCTACAATGAGCAGTTCTTC
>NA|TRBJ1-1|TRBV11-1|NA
CASSFGTWAEAFF
TGTGCCAGCAGCTTCGGGACCTGGGCTGAAGCTTTCTTT
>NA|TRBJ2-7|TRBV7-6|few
CASSSSTGRRNEQYF
TGTGCCAGCAGCTCCTCGACGGGGCGTCGTAACGAGCAGTACTTC
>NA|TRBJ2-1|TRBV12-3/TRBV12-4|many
CASSNAGWAYNEQFF
TGTGCCAGCAGCAACGCGGGCTGGGCCTACAATGAGCAGTTCTTC
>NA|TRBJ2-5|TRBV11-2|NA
CASSRPGGQTQYF
TGTGCCAGCAGCCGCCCCGGGGGACAGACCCAGTACTTC
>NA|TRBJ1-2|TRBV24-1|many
CATPTYGYTF
TGTGCCACCCCCACCTATGGCTACACCTTC
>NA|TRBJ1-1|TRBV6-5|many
CASSYGVGYDEAFF
TGTGCCAGCAGTTACGGGGTTGGATACGATGAAGCTTTCTTT